This T cell receptor (beta chain) is from a study of T cell repertoires in cytomegalovirus infection. This clonotype appeared many times. Its antigen is not known. MiXCR was run by TCRdb on the reads, yielding one entry per CDR3 protein. The sample includes about 98,000 distinct CDR3 sequences, approximately 15% seen only once; the top ten take about 8.8%. The germline V and J ends were trimmed by 5 bases and 5 bases, with 19 bases remaining between them. The CDR3 has 15 residues. Germline loops: CDR1 SEHNR, CDR2 FQNEAQ (reference sequence). Study-wide results and limits: In two of eight donors, the top clonotype was HLA-C-restricted CMV-specific. Cumulative public TCR beta family frequency identified CMV carriers with the relevant HLA.

The V call is TRBV7-9, the J call TRBJ2-7; perhaps TRBD1 as D (5 bases). The receptor was derived from a human donor in good health (CMV status not recorded). Some clones in this sample may be carry-over from other donors' samples. The sequenced sample was PBMCs. The CDR3 here is CASSPHPGRVHEQYF. For the CDR3, the DNA is TGTGCCAGCAGCCCCCACCCCGGCAGGGTCCACGAGCAGTACTTC.